The source of this T cell receptor beta chain is a study of cytomegalovirus exposure and HLA in healthy donors. Turning to the study itself: T cells numbering some 170 million yielded 100 million to 120 million unique TCR beta sequences in an earlier analysis. Overall study results and limits: Using the classifier, cytomegalovirus status was reportedly diagnosed with high specificity and sensitivity. The availability of immune exposure information extended only to CMV serostatus.

To note about this clone: Its antigen is as yet unknown.

The PCR employed 60 Vbeta primers together with 13 Jbeta primers. Authors' processing steps: Later work found 74 million or so unique TCR beta chains, with 9 million to 13 million shared. Data came from immunoSEQ multiplex PCR; TCRdb stores just in-frame clones and leaves some out. For V, J and clone size, that table is used; D and trimming come from the DNA. The table includes 100,000 to 150,000 clones, 76% detected once. This sequence originates from a man aged 45-60 years in good health and CMV-seronegative. Sequencing was carried out using PBMCs.

The CDR3, as DNA: TGTGCCAGCAGCCAAGATCTCGCAGGGGCAATTGGCTACACCTTC. Its protein is CASSQDLAGAIGYTF. The chain recombines TRBV14 with TRBJ1-2; possibly TRBD1 for D (6 bases). The V end lost 0 bases, the J end lost 7 bases, and 15 bases lay between the germline ends. The CDR3 runs 15 residues. The germline V gene encodes CDR1 SGHDN and CDR2 FVKESK.